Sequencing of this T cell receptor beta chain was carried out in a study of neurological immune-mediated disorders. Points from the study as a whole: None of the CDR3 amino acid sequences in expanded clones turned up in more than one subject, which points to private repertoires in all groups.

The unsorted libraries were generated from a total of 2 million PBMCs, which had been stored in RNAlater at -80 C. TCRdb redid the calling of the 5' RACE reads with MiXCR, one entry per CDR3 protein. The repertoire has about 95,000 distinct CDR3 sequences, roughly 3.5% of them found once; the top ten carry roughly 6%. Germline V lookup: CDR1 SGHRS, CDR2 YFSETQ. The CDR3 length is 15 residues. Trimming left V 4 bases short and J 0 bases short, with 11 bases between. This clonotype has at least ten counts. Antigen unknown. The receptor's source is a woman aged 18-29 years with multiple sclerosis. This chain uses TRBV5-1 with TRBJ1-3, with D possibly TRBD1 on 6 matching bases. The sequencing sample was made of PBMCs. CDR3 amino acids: CASSIGQSSGNTIYF. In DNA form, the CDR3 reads TGCGCCAGCAGCATCGGACAGTCCTCTGGAAACACCATATATTTT.